This T cell receptor (beta chain) was recorded in a study of T cell repertoires in aging, cancer and after chemotherapy. TRB rearrangements spanning V, D and J were amplified using mixed TRB-A/B primers. TCRdb reanalysed the multiplex PCR reads using MiXCR and keeps one entry per CDR3 protein. The table lists more than 3,500 distinct CDR3 sequences, 20% to 30% of them singletons. Peripheral blood genomic DNA, not sorted cells or RNA, was the template. What was sequenced was blood. The TCR was taken from a human donor with a blood cancer.

CDR3 loop: CASSLEVPGQGQGEKLFF. The CDR3 region has the DNA TGTGCCAGCAGCTTGGAGGTCCCGGGACAGGGTCAGGGAGAAAAACTGTTTTTT. This chain connects TRBV5-4 to TRBJ1-4, with 9 bases fitting TRBD1. The ends lost 0 bases at V and 8 bases at J; junction bases unmatched: 14. The CDR3 spans 18 residues. The germline V gene has CDR1 SGHNT and CDR2 YYREEE (reference sequence).